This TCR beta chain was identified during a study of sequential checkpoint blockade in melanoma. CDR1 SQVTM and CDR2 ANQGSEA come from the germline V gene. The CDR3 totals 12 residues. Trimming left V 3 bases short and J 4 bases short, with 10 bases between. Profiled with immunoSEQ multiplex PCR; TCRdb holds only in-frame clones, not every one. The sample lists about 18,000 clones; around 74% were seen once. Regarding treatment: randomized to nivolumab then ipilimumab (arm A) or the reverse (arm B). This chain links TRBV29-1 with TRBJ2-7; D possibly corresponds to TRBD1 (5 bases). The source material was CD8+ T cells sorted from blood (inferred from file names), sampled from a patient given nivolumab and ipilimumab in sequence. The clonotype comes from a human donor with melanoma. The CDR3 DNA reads TGCAGCGTTGAGGTCAGGGCTTACGAGCAGTACTTC. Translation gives CSVEVRAYEQYF.